The rows below give T cell receptor beta chains drawn from one sample of a study of blood T cell repertoires in COVID-19. Sequencing used immunoSEQ multiplex PCR; TCRdb keeps in-frame clones, though not all of them. The sample records about 88,000 clones, 89% being singletons. Sample: peripheral blood. These receptors were taken from a woman aged 80 or over with active COVID-19. Both conserved end residues are part of each CDR3. Each record gives: clone size, V gene, D gene, J gene, CDR3 DNA, CDR3 protein. The D gene is left open where the match is weak. Size tells how often a clone was seen (once, few, many) or the class of an expanded clone, and some rows leave it out.

>once|TRBV4-3|TRBD2|TRBJ2-3
TGCGCCAGCAGCCAAGTGGGACTAGCGGTCTCAGATACGCAGTATTTT
CASSQVGLAVSDTQYF
>.|TRBV19|TRBD1|TRBJ2-5
TGTGCCAGTAGGAACTCAGGGGGCCAAGAGACCCAGTACTTC
CASRNSGGQETQYF
>.|TRBV15|.|TRBJ2-1
TGTGCCACCAGCCAACGGGAGAAGCAGTTCTTC
CATSQREKQFF
>.|TRBV9|TRBD1|TRBJ1-2
TGTGCCAGCAGCCCAAAGCCAGGACAGGGCGCAGACCCATTCAACTATGGCTACACCTTC
CASSPKPGQGADPFNYGYTF
>.|TRBV19|.|TRBJ2-5
TGTGCCAGTAGTCGGGTCAATGAGAGAGAGACCCAGTACTTC
CASSRVNERETQYF
>.|TRBV24-1|TRBD2|TRBJ2-1
TGTGCCACCAGGGGGACTAGCGGGAACAATGAGCAGTTCTTC
CATRGTSGNNEQFF
>.|TRBV18|TRBD1|TRBJ1-1
TGTGCCAGCTCACTGGGACAGGGCTCCTTGAACACTGAAGCTTTCTTT
CASSLGQGSLNTEAFF
>.|TRBV5-1|.|TRBJ1-1
TGCGCCAGCAGCTTGGACAGGGAAGCTTTCTTT
CASSLDREAFF
>.|TRBV6-2/TRBV6-3|.|TRBJ2-1
TGTGCCAGCAGTTGGCGGGCTGAGCAGTTCTTC
CASSWRAEQFF
>few|TRBV4-2|TRBD2|TRBJ2-2
TGTGCCAGCAGCCAAGTCACTAGCGGGAGAAACACCGGGGAGCTGTTTTTT
CASSQVTSGRNTGELFF
>.|TRBV28|TRBD1|TRBJ2-7
TGTGCCAGCAGTGCGCGGGGACAGGGGATGGACGAGCAGTACTTC
CASSARGQGMDEQYF
>.|TRBV5-4|.|TRBJ2-7
TGTGCCAGCAGCCAAATCGGGACAAAGCAGTACTTC
CASSQIGTKQYF
>.|TRBV7-3|.|TRBJ2-3
TGTGCCAGCAGCTTAATGTCCCACACAGATACGCAGTATTTT
CASSLMSHTDTQYF
>.|TRBV7-9|TRBD1|TRBJ1-5
TGTGCCAGCAGCCCCCAGACAGGGGGGCATCAGCCCCAGCATTTT
CASSPQTGGHQPQHF
>.|TRBV5-8|TRBD1|TRBJ1-2
TGTGCCAGCAGCTTCAATCTCGGACAGGGGTCAAACTATGGCTACACCTTC
CASSFNLGQGSNYGYTF
>once|TRBV4-3|.|TRBJ2-5
TGCGCCAGCAGCCAAGATCGAGGGGAGACCCAGTACTTC
CASSQDRGETQYF
>.|TRBV4-1|.|TRBJ2-3
TGCGCCAGCAGCCTGACTAGTCGTACAGATACGCAGTATTTT
CASSLTSRTDTQYF
>.|TRBV19|.|TRBJ2-1
TGTGCCAGTGCAGACAGACAAGGAAGGGGGTTCTTC
CASADRQGRGFF
>.|TRBV10-3|.|TRBJ2-2
TGTGCCATCAGTCAGGGAAGTACCGGGGAGCTGTTTTTT
CAISQGSTGELFF
>.|TRBV15|TRBD2|TRBJ2-5
TGTGCCACCAGCGAAGGGCGCGGGGGACTCCCCGGGGCGGGCGGAGAGACCCAGTACTTC
CATSEGRGGLPGAGGETQYF
>.|TRBV5-8|.|TRBJ1-3
TGTGCCAGCAGCTGGCGGGACGCCTATGGAAACACCATATATTTT
CASSWRDAYGNTIYF
>once|TRBV5-4|.|TRBJ2-5
TGTGCCAGCAGCTTGGTCGGCGGTCGTGTGGAGACCCAGTACTTC
CASSLVGGRVETQYF
>few|TRBV19|.|TRBJ2-7
TGTGCCAGTAGTATAACCCCCGGGTCCTACGAGCAGTACTTC
CASSITPGSYEQYF
>.|TRBV7-9|TRBD1|TRBJ1-2
TGTGCCAGCAGCTTAACAGGGGGAGCACGGGGCTACACCTTC
CASSLTGGARGYTF
>.|TRBV7-3|.|TRBJ2-1
TGTGCCAGCAGTCAAAGACATGATAGCTCCTACAATGAGCAGTTCTTC
CASSQRHDSSYNEQFF
>.|TRBV7-2|TRBD2|TRBJ2-3
TGTGCCAGCAGCTTAACTCCAGCGGGAGGGCCAGGGGATACGCAGTATTTT
CASSLTPAGGPGDTQYF
>once|TRBV18|TRBD1|TRBJ2-3
TGTGCCAGCTCACCACGGGGACAGATAACAGATACGCAGTATTTT
CASSPRGQITDTQYF
>.|TRBV6-1|TRBD1|TRBJ1-2
TGTGCCAGCAGTGAACCGACAGGGAACTATGGCTACACCTTC
CASSEPTGNYGYTF
>.|TRBV7-9|TRBD2|TRBJ2-3
TGTGCCAGCAGCCGACTAGCGTCGGCACAGGATACGCAGTATTTT
CASSRLASAQDTQYF
>once|TRBV6-2/TRBV6-3|TRBD2|TRBJ2-3
TGTGCCAGCAGTTACTCGCGGGAGTCTAGCACAGATACGCAGTATTTT
CASSYSRESSTDTQYF
>.|TRBV18|TRBD2|TRBJ2-1
TGTGCCAGCTCTGCCTTCTTAGGCGGGAGTTGGAATGAGCAGTTCTTC
CASSAFLGGSWNEQFF
>once|TRBV3-1/TRBV3-2|.|TRBJ1-3
TGTGCCAGCAGCCCTAGTCGGGGAAACACCATATATTTT
CASSPSRGNTIYF
>few|TRBV4-3|TRBD1|TRBJ2-7
TGCGCCAGCAGCCAATATGGACAGGGTTCCTACGAGCAGTACTTC
CASSQYGQGSYEQYF
>.|TRBV4-1|TRBD2|TRBJ2-1
TGCGCCAGCAGCCAAGAACGACTAGCGGGATTCGGAAATGAGCAGTTCTTC
CASSQERLAGFGNEQFF
>.|TRBV18|.|TRBJ1-1
TGTGCCAGCTCACATTTGTCACAGGATACTGAAGCTTTCTTT
CASSHLSQDTEAFF
>.|TRBV4-3|TRBD1|TRBJ1-2
TGCGCCAGCAGCCAAGATCGGGGGACAGGCGCTAACTATGGCTACACCTTC
CASSQDRGTGANYGYTF
>.|TRBV19|TRBD2|TRBJ2-1
TGTGCCAGCAGCGGGAGGGCTAGGTATGAGCAGTTCTTC
CASSGRARYEQFF
>.|TRBV27|.|TRBJ2-1
TGTGCCAGCAGTTTGAGGAGGACCACCAATGAGCAGTTCTTC
CASSLRRTTNEQFF
>.|TRBV19|.|TRBJ2-1
TGTGCCAGTAGTATACCGGGACACGGGGGGAATGAGCAGTTCTTC
CASSIPGHGGNEQFF
>.|TRBV10-3|.|TRBJ2-3
TGTGCCATCAGTGAGAACATGGCCCCAGATACGCAGTATTTT
CAISENMAPDTQYF
>.|TRBV27|.|TRBJ1-2
TGTGCCAGCAGTACCTACAGTGAAGCTAACTATGGCTACACCTTC
CASSTYSEANYGYTF
>.|TRBV19|TRBD1|TRBJ2-2
TGTGCCAGTAGTATAGATCTTCGGACAGGGACACTGTTTTTT
CASSIDLRTGTLFF
>.|TRBV24-1|TRBD1|TRBJ2-1
TGTGCCACCAGTGCCGTCCCGGGACAGGGGATGAGGTACTACAATGAGCAGTTCTTC
CATSAVPGQGMRYYNEQFF
>once|TRBV7-2|.|TRBJ2-2
TGTGCCAGCAGCTTATCGGAGGTCTTAGGGGAGCTGTTTTTT
CASSLSEVLGELFF
>.|TRBV7-9|TRBD2|TRBJ2-2
TGTGCCAGCAGCTTAGCCTATTCGGCGGGAGCGGGCACCGGGGAGCTGTTTTTT
CASSLAYSAGAGTGELFF
>once|TRBV11-2|.|TRBJ1-2
TGTGCCAGCAGCCCGAGGAGTCCGAGCTATGGCTACACCTTC
CASSPRSPSYGYTF
>.|TRBV5-3|TRBD1|TRBJ2-6
TGTGCCAGAAGCTTGGGGACAGGACGTAACGGGGCCAACGTCCTGACTTTC
CARSLGTGRNGANVLTF
>.|TRBV6-5|.|TRBJ1-5
TGTGCCAGCAGCCGACGGGGAAGCAATCAGCCCCAGCATTTT
CASSRRGSNQPQHF